Here is one T cell receptor (beta chain) with its context. CDR3 size: 15 residues. The V gene's germline CDR1 is MNHEY and CDR2 SVGAGI. The V gene lost 2 bases and the J gene lost 3 bases, with 11 bases spanning the gap. In the original analysis: Amplification of reference gene primers provided the estimated nucleated cell counts. Only in-frame clones appear in the TCRdb table, and some are missing; sequencing was by immunoSEQ multiplex PCR. The DNA gave D and trimming, while V, J and clone size come from that table. The sample yields about 60,000 clones, approximately 83% seen once. These data originate in a study of blood T cell repertoires in COVID-19. Study at large: Donors in the United States, Italy and Spain gave samples during acute or convalescent COVID-19. T cells, B-cell-depleted T cells, or PBMCs provided the cDNA or gDNA that served as material.

Recruited during active infection, patients (from Seattle) were subsequently followed longitudinally. The sequenced material came from peripheral blood. The chain has TRBV6-5 and TRBJ2-4; the D gene is possibly TRBD1 (6 bases). The TCR sequence derives from a man aged 45 to 65 with COVID-19, enrolled during active disease. CDR3 protein: CASSYPRQDKNIQYF. The CDR3 nucleotides read TGTGCCAGCAGTTACCCACGACAGGACAAAAACATTCAGTACTTC.